This TCR beta chain comes out of a study of cytomegalovirus exposure and HLA in healthy donors. Germline loops: CDR1 LNHDA, CDR2 SQIVND (reference sequence). Trimming stripped 5 bases from V and 6 bases from J, with 16 bases between. There are 15 residues in the CDR3. The PCR was carried out with 60 Vbeta primers and 13 Jbeta primers. The assay was immunoSEQ multiplex PCR, and TCRdb's table has in-frame clones only and misses some. The data hold some 200,000 clones, with approximately 70% observed a single time. The chain employs TRBV19 and TRBJ2-2; perhaps TRBD1 as D (6 bases). Sequencing was performed on PBMCs. The clonotype was recovered from a middle-aged man in good health and CMV-seropositive. CDR3 protein: CASSPRRGEAGELFF. Here the CDR3 DNA reads TGTGCCAGTAGTCCGCGCAGGGGAGAAGCCGGGGAGCTGTTTTTT.